This T cell receptor (beta chain) stems from a study of CD8+ T cells in alopecia areata. The CDR3 is made up of 13 amino acids. Looked up from germline, CDR1 is SGHAT and CDR2 is FQDESV (reference sequence). Trimming stripped 5 bases from V and 6 bases from J, with 14 bases between. It was cDNA, reverse transcribed from extracted RNA, that served as the sequencing template. The table came from immunoSEQ multiplex PCR; TCRdb's copy has only in-frame clones and leaves some out. The data hold about 110,000 clones, with 55% to 60% observed a single time. This receptor was identified in a human donor with alopecia areata. Sequenced input: NKG2D-low CD8+ T cells sorted from blood. The chain is built from TRBV11-1 and TRBJ2-7; TRBD1 is a possible D gene (6 bases). This CDR3 is CASSPGQSGEQYF. In DNA form, the CDR3 reads TGTGCCAGCAGCCCTGGACAGTCGGGCGAGCAGTACTTC.